One TCR beta chain is described in this entry. Its antigen is currently unknown. These data are taken from a study of shared clonotypes between healthy human individuals. Findings of the study overall: Sequencing depth was predicted to influence how clonotypes are shared among donors.

This was a deep-level run. Template for every sorted-subset replicate PCR totaled about 200 ng DNA, 25,000 to 35,000 T cell genomes. The data were produced by immunoSEQ multiplex PCR, yet TCRdb's version contains in-frame clones alone and is incomplete. The table shows more than 1,200,000 clones, with just under 99% occurring only once. This CDR3 is built from 15 residues. Looked up from germline, CDR1 is ENHRY and CDR2 is SYGVKD. V lost 3 bases and J lost 0, with 11 bases in between. The material sequenced was naive CD4+ T cells sorted from blood. Subset in this sample: CD45RA+ positively selected. The receptor was derived from a man aged 25-40 years in good health. The rearrangement uses TRBV10-3 and TRBJ1-1, with D possibly being TRBD1 (5 bases). The CDR3 here is CAISEGLGVNTEAFF. CDR3 bases: TGTGCCATCAGTGAAGGGCTAGGGGTGAACACTGAAGCTTTCTTT.